These 23 T cell receptor beta chains originate from one sample sequenced in a study of blood T cell repertoires in COVID-19. Data came from immunoSEQ multiplex PCR; TCRdb stores just in-frame clones and leaves some out. The data show 200,000 to 250,000 clones, over 75% seen once. Sequencing input: peripheral blood. All receptors derive from a human donor in a cohort sampled during active COVID-19.

This chain uses TRBV3-1 (or the pseudogene TRBV3-2) with TRBJ1-1, with unresolved D. Germline V lookup: CDR1 LGHDT, CDR2 YNNKEL (reference sequence). CDR3 length equals 15 residues. V gave up 0 bases and J gave up 9 bases, with 17 bases separating them. CDR3 region: CASSQDLGGMLKAFF. The CDR3, as DNA: TGTGCCAGCAGCCAAGATCTAGGAGGGATGCTGAAAGCTTTCTTT.

This clone has just one count. In nucleotides, the CDR3 is TGTGCCAGCAGTTACTCAGCTGTGAGAGCCAATGAGCAGTTCTTC. Its translation: CASSYSAVRANEQFF. V gene TRBV6-2 or TRBV6-3 combines with J gene TRBJ2-1; the D is unclear. This CDR3 is 15 amino acids long. In germline, CDR1 is MNHEY, CDR2 SVGEGT. Trimming stripped 0 bases from V and 6 bases from J, with 12 bases between.

V gene TRBV19 combines with J gene TRBJ2-2; maybe TRBD1 (5 bases). The CDR3 is 13 residues long. The V gene lost 7 bases and the J gene lost 3 bases, with 9 bases spanning the gap. Germline V gives CDR1 LNHDA, CDR2 SQIVND (reference sequence). The CDR3 sequence is CASIQGYTGELFF. CDR3 in DNA: TGTGCCAGTATTCAGGGATACACCGGGGAGCTGTTTTTT.

The chain links TRBV7-3 to TRBJ2-1, with a weak D call TRBD2 (6 bases). CDR1 SGHTA and CDR2 FQGTGA come from the germline V gene. The CDR3 length is 15 residues. V lost 6 bases and J lost 2, with 14 bases in between. The CDR3 sequence: CASRLTSIAYNEQFF. As DNA, the CDR3 is TGTGCCAGCAGACTTACTAGCATTGCCTACAATGAGCAGTTCTTC. Based on the CDR3 plus reference TRBV7-3 and TRBJ2-1, the full variable domain is GAGVSQTPSNKVTEKGKYVELRCDPISGHTALYWYRQSLGQGPEFLIYFQGTGAADDSGLPNDRFFAVRPEGSVSTLKIQRTERGDSAVYLCASRLTSIAYNEQFFGPGTRLTVL.

This sequence joins TRBV4-2 and TRBJ2-1; TRBD2 matches 13 bases. The V segment lost 3 bases and the J segment 5 bases; nucleotides outside the gene matches: 1. In germline, CDR1 is LGHNA, CDR2 YNFKEQ. The CDR3 loop spans 15 amino acids. DNA of the CDR3: TGTGCCAGCAGCCAGGGGACTAGCGGGGACAATGAGCAGTTCTTC. As protein: CASSQGTSGDNEQFF.

At least ten counts were recorded for this clone. The V call is TRBV30, the J call TRBJ2-1, with D hard to call. The V end was cut by 3 bases, the J end by 10 bases, with 13 bases between. Germline loops: CDR1 GTSNPN, CDR2 SVGIG (reference sequence). CDR3 size: 12 residues. CDR3 loop: CAWSLSDWEQFF. CDR3 DNA sequence: TGTGCCTGGAGCCTCAGCGATTGGGAGCAGTTCTTC.

At least ten counts were recorded for this clone. V and J are TRBV15 and TRBJ2-7; D gene uncertain. The CDR3 has 16 amino acids. Germline V CDR1 and CDR2: LNHNV, YYDKDF (reference sequence). Trimming cost V 5 bases and J 7 bases, with 24 bases left between them. CDR3 DNA sequence: TGTGCCACCAGCCCGATAGGCGCCTTTACTTTGAGGGAGCAGTACTTC. Amino acid sequence: CATSPIGAFTLREQYF.

The V and J genes are TRBV30 and TRBJ1-1; D gene unclear. Trimming stripped 3 bases from V and 4 bases from J, with 9 bases between. The CDR3 is 12 amino acids. From germline, CDR1 is GTSNPN and CDR2 SVGIG (reference sequence). Here the CDR3 reads CAWRWSGTEAFF. CDR3 bases: TGTGCCTGGAGGTGGTCGGGCACTGAAGCTTTCTTT.

This sequence joins TRBV10-2 and TRBJ2-1; 14 bases align to TRBD2. Trimming at V came to 6 bases and at J to 4 bases, leaving 5 bases not matched to a gene. The CDR3 contains 16 residues. Germline V CDR1 and CDR2: WSHSY, SAAADI. The CDR3 DNA reads as TGCGCCAGCAGCGGGACTAGCGGGAGTCCGTACAATGAGCAGTTCTTC. Protein sequence: CASSGTSGSPYNEQFF.

The chain employs TRBV6-5 and TRBJ1-3; unclear D gene. The CDR3 is 13 residues long. V lost 8 bases to trimming and J lost 0 bases, with 8 bases between them. Germline V gene data show CDR1 as MNHEY and CDR2 as SVGAGI. CDR3 sequence: CASHSFSGNTIYF. The CDR3, as DNA: TGTGCCAGCCATAGTTTCTCTGGAAACACCATATATTTT.

The chain links TRBV14 to TRBJ2-1; the match to TRBD2 covers 7 bases. The CDR3 is 17 amino acids. V shed 0 bases, J shed 5 bases, and the junction held 10 bases outside the gene matches. Per germline, CDR1 SGHDN and CDR2 FVKESK. The CDR3 sequence: CASSQEGVGLKDNEQFF. DNA for the CDR3: TGTGCCAGCAGCCAAGAGGGAGTGGGACTAAAAGACAATGAGCAGTTCTTC. The full variable domain, with the rest looked up from reference TRBV14 and TRBJ2-1, is EAGVTQFPSHSVIEKGQTVTLRCDPISGHDNLYWYRRVMGKEIKFLLHFVKESKQDESGMPNNRFLAERTGGTYSTLKVQPAELEDSGVYFCASSQEGVGLKDNEQFFGPGTRLTVL.

The V call is TRBV28, the J call TRBJ1-2; 7 bases line up with TRBD1. Trimming removed 7 bases from V and 8 bases from J; junction bases left unmatched: 31. The V gene's germline CDR1 is MDHEN and CDR2 SYDVKM. The CDR3 has 20 residues. CDR3 bases: TGTGCCAGCAATCAAAGGACAGGCCGGATTCTCGGACGGGTCCGGGGAGGCTACACCTTC. Its translation is CASNQRTGRILGRVRGGYTF.

The chain carries TRBV12-3 or TRBV12-4 and TRBJ2-7; unclear D gene. Trimming pared 3 bases from V and 3 bases from J, leaving 6 bases between. This CDR3 comprises 12 residues. The CDR3 loop is CASSLSIYEQYF. In DNA form, the CDR3 reads TGTGCCAGCAGTTTGTCCATCTACGAGCAGTACTTC.

This clone is a singleton in its sample. This chain joins TRBV5-6 and TRBJ2-3; D remains ambiguous. Germline V gene sequence: CDR1 SGHDT, CDR2 YYEEEE. The V and J ends lost 4 bases and 5 bases respectively, with 8 bases between them. The CDR3 has 12 amino acids. The CDR3 loop is CASSRPRDTQYF. In DNA form, the CDR3 reads TGTGCCAGCAGCCGCCCCAGAGATACGCAGTATTTT.

This chain links TRBV28 with TRBJ1-1, with D perhaps TRBD1 (5 bases). Germline-derived CDR1 and CDR2 are MDHEN and SYDVKM. V was pared by 7 bases and J by 4 bases, with 19 bases between. This CDR3 has 15 amino acids. The CDR3 reads CASTPRQGWVTEAFF. In DNA form, the CDR3 reads TGTGCCAGCACCCCGAGGCAGGGATGGGTCACTGAAGCTTTCTTT.

In DNA, the CDR3 is TGTGCCACCAGCGCCGCCAGCGCGGCGGATGAGCAGTTCTTC. Translating it yields CATSAASAADEQFF. The chain combines TRBV15 with TRBJ2-1; D gene uncertain. CDR1 and CDR2 (germline): LNHNV, YYDKDF (reference sequence). The CDR3 length is 14 residues. Trimming took 5 bases from V and 8 from J, leaving 16 bases between them.

This chain joins TRBV5-4 and TRBJ2-3, with 8 bases matching TRBD2. CDR3 length: 15 residues. Germline values: CDR1 SGHNT, CDR2 YYREEE (reference sequence). With 3 bases clipped from V and 1 base from J, the junction kept 4 bases outside the gene matches. The CDR3 protein is CASSSSRGGTDTQYF. The CDR3 nucleotides read TGTGCCAGCAGCTCCTCGCGGGGGGGCACAGATACGCAGTATTTT.

The CDR3 DNA follows: TGTGCCAGCAGCTTAGATCCTAGCGGGAGGGGTTCCTACAATGAGCAGTTCTTC. It codes for CASSLDPSGRGSYNEQFF. V and J are TRBV11-3 and TRBJ2-1; 12 bases are a match to TRBD2. The germline V gene encodes CDR1 SGHNT and CDR2 YENEEA. The CDR3 has 18 amino acids. Trimming at V came to 0 bases and at J to 1 base, leaving 4 bases not matched to a gene.

V gene TRBV18 combines with J gene TRBJ2-2; no definite D call. The CDR3 runs 13 residues. The V gene's germline CDR1 is KGHSH and CDR2 LQKENI. Trimming pared 2 bases from V and 4 bases from J, leaving 5 bases between. The CDR3 DNA reads as TGTGCCAGCTCACCAAGAGGCACCGGGGAGCTGTTTTTT. Residues: CASSPRGTGELFF.

This chain links TRBV28 with TRBJ2-1; 10 nucleotides line up with TRBD1. The ends lost 8 bases at V and 7 bases at J; junction bases unmatched: 11. The germline V gene has CDR1 MDHEN and CDR2 SYDVKM. This CDR3 has 15 residues. This CDR3 reads CASSFTDRGPNEQFF. The CDR3 coding sequence is TGTGCCAGCTCCTTCACCGACAGGGGGCCGAATGAGCAGTTCTTC.

The CDR3 DNA sequence: TGTGCCAGCAGCGCATATAGCGGGAATATGGAGACCCAGTACTTC. Translated, it gives CASSAYSGNMETQYF. This sequence joins TRBV3-1 (or the pseudogene TRBV3-2) and TRBJ2-5, with 8 nucleotides matching TRBD2. V trimming: 5 bases; J trimming: 5 bases; junction bases outside the gene matches: 10. CDR1 and CDR2 (germline): LGHDT, YNNKEL (reference sequence). The CDR3 contains 15 residues.

The chain uses TRBV7-2 and TRBJ2-7, with TRBD2 matching over 11 bases. The V gene's germline CDR1 is SGHTA and CDR2 FQGNSA. V dropped 4 bases and J dropped 2; count of bases not matched to a gene: 7. The CDR3 runs 16 residues. The CDR3 DNA reads as TGTGCCAGCAGCTCTCGACTAGCGGGAAATCCCTACGAGCAGTACTTC. It encodes CASSSRLAGNPYEQYF.

The chain joins TRBV5-1 to TRBJ2-3; 10 bases line up with TRBD1. Germline V gene data show CDR1 as SGHRS and CDR2 as YFSETQ. J gave up 4 bases and V 4 bases, and 6 bases lay outside the gene matches. CDR3 length: 15 residues. CDR3 sequence reads: CASSVGTGESDTQYF. CDR3 DNA: TGCGCCAGCAGCGTCGGGACAGGGGAATCAGATACGCAGTATTTT.